Listed here are 4 T cell receptor beta chains from one sample, sequenced in a study of blood T cell repertoires in COVID-19. Here immunoSEQ multiplex PCR was the method, and the copy in TCRdb shows in-frame clones only, minus some. The sample includes over 150,000 clones, around 80% of them seen just once. Source material: peripheral blood. All receptors come from a human donor with acute or convalescent COVID-19. The donor label of this sample is uncertain.

J is TRBJ1-4 and V is TRBV19; D is perhaps TRBD1 (6 bases). The CDR3 loop spans 14 amino acids. Trimming pared 6 bases from V and 0 bases from J, leaving 8 bases between. Germline CDR1 is LNHDA and CDR2 is SQIVND (reference sequence). The CDR3 DNA reads TGTGCCAGTAGACAGGGCGCAACTAATGAAAAACTGTTTTTT. The encoded protein is CASRQGATNEKLFF.

This chain uses TRBV19 with TRBJ1-5; no definite D call. V was shortened by 7 bases and J by 3 bases, with 10 bases between the two germline ends. Germline-derived CDR1 and CDR2 are LNHDA and SQIVND (reference sequence). The CDR3 runs 13 residues. The chain's CDR3 is CASKFRINQPQHF. CDR3 DNA sequence: TGTGCCAGTAAATTCAGGATCAATCAGCCCCAGCATTTT. Combining the CDR3 with reference TRBV19 and TRBJ1-5 gives the whole variable domain DGGITQSPKYLFRKEGQNVTLSCEQNLNHDAMYWYRQDPGQGLRLIYYSQIVNDFQKGDIAEGYSVSREKKESFPLTVTSAQKNPTAFYLCASKFRINQPQHFGDGTRLSIL.

The V call is TRBV27, the J call TRBJ1-1; TRBD1 matches 9 bases. V gave up 6 bases and J gave up 4 bases; unmatched junction bases: 3. The CDR3 loop spans 13 amino acids. In germline, CDR1 is MNHEY, CDR2 SMNVEV (reference sequence). For the CDR3, the DNA is TGTGCCAGCAGGATGACAGGGGGCACTGAAGCTTTCTTT. It translates to CASRMTGGTEAFF.

The chain links TRBV6-5 to TRBJ1-1; TRBD1 might be the D (5 bases). CDR1 and CDR2 from the germline V gene are MNHEY and SVGAGI. The length of the CDR3 is 14 residues. The V end lost 4 bases, the J end lost 5 bases, and 14 bases lay between the germline ends. The CDR3 DNA sequence: TGTGCCAGCAGTTCAAATACAGGACGGACTGAAGCTTTCTTT. It encodes CASSSNTGRTEAFF.